What follows are 10 T cell receptor beta chains derived from one specimen sequenced in a study of cytomegalovirus exposure and HLA in healthy donors. The PCR was carried out with 60 Vbeta primers and 13 Jbeta primers. Libraries were prepared by immunoSEQ multiplex PCR; TCRdb keeps only in-frame clonotypes and omits some of them. The table records under 200,000 clones, about four fifths of them present only once. Sequencing was carried out using PBMCs. These receptors were collected from a woman in her forties or fifties in good health and CMV-seropositive.

The J gene is TRBJ2-7, the V gene TRBV5-8; TRBD2 matches at 11 bases. This CDR3 is built from 16 residues. V shed 1 base and J 6 bases; nucleotides not matched to a gene: 9. Germline V gene lookup returns CDR1 SGHTS and CDR2 YDEGEE. The CDR3 loop reads CASSLIASGRKVEQYF. The CDR3 nucleotides read TGTGCCAGCAGCTTGATTGCTAGCGGGAGGAAGGTCGAGCAGTACTTC.

This CDR3 reads CASSRGTSDSYEQYF. The CDR3 DNA follows: TGTGCCAGCAGCCGAGGGACTAGCGACTCCTACGAGCAGTACTTC. The chain has TRBV4-2 and TRBJ2-7; 10 bases agree with TRBD2. The CDR3 is made up of 15 amino acids. Germline V gene lookup returns CDR1 LGHNA and CDR2 YNFKEQ. V gave up 4 bases and J gave up 0 bases; unmatched junction bases: 3.

The chain uses TRBV7-3 and TRBJ2-1; D is perhaps TRBD2 (5 bases). Germline CDR1 reads SGHTA; CDR2 reads FQGTGA. There are 14 residues in the CDR3. The germline V and J ends were trimmed by 0 bases and 7 bases, with 10 bases remaining between them. CDR3 protein: CASSLTGSENEQFF. The DNA of the CDR3 is TGTGCCAGCAGCTTAACGGGTAGCGAGAATGAGCAGTTCTTC.

This chain connects TRBV5-1 to TRBJ1-1; 7 nucleotides agree with TRBD1. The CDR3 totals 17 residues. V shed 3 bases, J shed 0 bases, and the junction held 11 bases outside the gene matches. The germline gives CDR1 SGHRS, CDR2 YFSETQ. CDR3 nucleotides: TGCGCCAGCAGCTCCTCCATACGGGACAGAATGAACACTGAAGCTTTCTTT. Translation: CASSSSIRDRMNTEAFF.

The CDR3 DNA sequence: TGTGCCAGTAATAGTTTGGCGGGGGCGAACTATGGCTACACCTTC. It translates to CASNSLAGANYGYTF. This sequence joins TRBV19 and TRBJ1-2; tentatively, D is TRBD1 (6 bases). Looked up from germline, CDR1 is LNHDA and CDR2 is SQIVND (reference sequence). Trimming took 7 bases from V and 2 from J, leaving 17 bases between them. The CDR3 contains 15 residues.

This clone was seen just once. V is TRBV5-4 and J is TRBJ2-7; D remains ambiguous. Germline V CDR1 and CDR2: SGHNT, YYREEE (reference sequence). Trimming stripped 9 bases from V and 0 bases from J, with 10 bases between. This CDR3 contains 12 residues. The chain's CDR3 is CATSPGSYEQYF. The CDR3 region has the DNA TGTGCCACCTCCCCAGGCTCCTACGAGCAGTACTTC.

CDR3 sequence: CASSQGAVNEQFF. CDR3 nucleotide sequence: TGTGCCTCCAGCCAGGGGGCGGTCAATGAGCAGTTCTTC. The chain uses TRBV11-3 and TRBJ2-1, with 8 bases fitting TRBD1. Germline V lookup: CDR1 SGHNT, CDR2 YENEEA. With 11 bases clipped from V and 6 bases from J, the junction kept 9 bases outside the gene matches. This CDR3 has 13 residues.

V usage is TRBV28 and J usage is TRBJ2-5; D is perhaps TRBD1 (6 bases). The ends were cut back, 7 bases at V and 5 bases at J, with 14 bases in the middle. This CDR3 region has 13 residues. Looked up from germline, CDR1 is MDHEN and CDR2 is SYDVKM. CDR3 sequence: CASTIRGLETQYF. Here the CDR3 DNA reads TGTGCCAGCACCATTAGGGGGTTGGAGACCCAGTACTTC.

A few counts support this clone. The chain employs TRBV27 and TRBJ1-1, with D uncertain. CDR1 MNHEY and CDR2 SMNVEV come from the germline V gene (reference sequence). The CDR3 contains 14 residues. With 5 bases removed from V and 2 bases from J, the gap between germline ends came to 12 bases. This CDR3 reads CASSLAAVNTEAFF. In nucleotides, the CDR3 is TGTGCCAGCAGTCTCGCGGCCGTAAACACTGAAGCTTTCTTT.

The chain uses TRBV9 and TRBJ2-1, with 8 bases lining up with TRBD2. Per the germline V gene, CDR1 is SGDLS and CDR2 is YYNGEE. With V trimmed by 0 bases and J by 4 bases, 12 bases remained unmatched. There are 18 residues in the CDR3. CDR3 sequence: CASSVEGSGRGVYNEQFF. CDR3 coding DNA: TGTGCCAGCAGCGTAGAGGGGTCGGGGCGGGGGGTTTACAATGAGCAGTTCTTC.